A single sample is the source of the 5 T cell receptor beta chains below, sequenced in a study of regulatory T cells in long-lasting Graves disease. Time point here: newly diagnosed GD, antithyroid drugs for less than 3 months. RNA from PBMCs was the source of the TCR library. Sequencing libraries for TCR beta were prepared with iRepertoire HTBI primers and Arm-PCR of CDR3 regions. Using its own MiXCR run on the multiplex PCR reads, TCRdb lists one record per CDR3 protein. The sample shows 200,000 to 250,000 distinct CDR3 sequences, around 20% of them seen only once. The sample was peripheral blood mononuclear cells (PBMCs), taken at new diagnosis, from a patient treated with antithyroid drugs. These receptors were collected from a female donor with Graves disease.

This clonotype was recorded at least ten times. The chain has TRBV28 and TRBJ2-7; unclear D gene. V was clipped by 5 bases and J by 4 bases, with 15 bases between them. This CDR3 contains 14 residues. Germline CDR1 is MDHEN and CDR2 is SYDVKM. CDR3 in amino acids: CASSDTQRMYEQYF. The CDR3 DNA reads TGTGCCAGCAGTGACACCCAGCGTATGTACGAGCAGTACTTC. Full variable domain (rest looked up from reference TRBV28 and TRBJ2-7): DVKVTQSSRYLVKRTGEKVFLECVQDMDHENMFWYRQDPGLGLRLIYFSYDVKMKEKGDIPEGYSVSREKKERFSLILESASTNQTSMYLCASSDTQRMYEQYFGPGTRLTVT.

This clonotype came up many times. The rearrangement joins TRBV3-1 to TRBJ1-5, with a tentative D call TRBD1 (5 bases). CDR3 length: 13 residues. The V gene's germline CDR1 is LGHDT and CDR2 YNNKEL (reference sequence). Deletions cut 3 bases from V and 2 bases from J, with 5 bases between. The CDR3 region is CASSHRGNQPQHF. The DNA of the CDR3 is TGTGCCAGCAGCCACAGGGGCAATCAGCCCCAGCATTTT.

This clonotype was seen repeatedly, ten times or more. The chain has TRBV9 and TRBJ2-3; the D is unclear. In germline, CDR1 is SGDLS, CDR2 YYNGEE. This CDR3 has 14 amino acids. V was cut by 0 bases and J by 4 bases, with 9 bases left in between. This chain's CDR3 is CASSVERGPDTQYF. The CDR3, as DNA: TGTGCCAGCAGCGTAGAGAGAGGCCCAGATACGCAGTATTTT.

This clonotype has at least ten counts. This may come from a read error, since a much larger clone is one base off. The V gene is TRBV28, the J gene TRBJ2-1; 7 nucleotides align to TRBD1. Germline V gene sequence: CDR1 MDHEN, CDR2 SYDVKM. With 6 bases clipped from V and 5 bases from J, the junction kept 10 bases outside the gene matches. The CDR3 contains 15 residues. Here the CDR3 DNA reads TGTGCCAGCAGCCCAGAGGGGGCCACCAACAATGAGCAGTTCTTC. Translation gives CASSPEGATNNEQFF.

V and J are TRBV20-1 and TRBJ2-5, with D perhaps matching TRBD2 (6 bases). The CDR3 loop spans 12 amino acids. Germline V CDR1 and CDR2: DFQATT, SNEGSKA (reference sequence). Trimming took 3 bases from V and 5 from J, leaving 10 bases between them. CDR3 sequence (DNA): TGCAGTGCTAGGCTGGAGGGCGAGACCCAGTACTTC. Its protein product is CSARLEGETQYF.